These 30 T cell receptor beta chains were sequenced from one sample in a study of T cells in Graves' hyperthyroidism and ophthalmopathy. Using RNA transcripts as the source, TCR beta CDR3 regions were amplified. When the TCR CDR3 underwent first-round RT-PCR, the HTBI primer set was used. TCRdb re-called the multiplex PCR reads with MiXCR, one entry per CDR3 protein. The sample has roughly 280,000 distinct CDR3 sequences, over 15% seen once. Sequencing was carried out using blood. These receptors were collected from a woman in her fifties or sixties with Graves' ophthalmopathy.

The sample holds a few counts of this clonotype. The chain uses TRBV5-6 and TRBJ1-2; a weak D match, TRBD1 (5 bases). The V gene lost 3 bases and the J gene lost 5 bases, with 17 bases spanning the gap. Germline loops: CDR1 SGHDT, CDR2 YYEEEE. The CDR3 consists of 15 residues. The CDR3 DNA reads TGTGCCAGCAGCTGGGACGGGGCGTCTCCGTATGGCTACACCTTC. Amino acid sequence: CASSWDGASPYGYTF.

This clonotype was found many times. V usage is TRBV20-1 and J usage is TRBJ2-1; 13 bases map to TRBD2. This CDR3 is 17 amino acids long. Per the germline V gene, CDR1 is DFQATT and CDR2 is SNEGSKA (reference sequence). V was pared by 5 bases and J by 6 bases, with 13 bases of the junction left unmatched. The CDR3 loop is CSAEIIQTSGGRNEQFF. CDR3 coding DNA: TGCAGTGCTGAAATCATCCAGACTAGCGGGGGGCGCAATGAGCAGTTCTTC.

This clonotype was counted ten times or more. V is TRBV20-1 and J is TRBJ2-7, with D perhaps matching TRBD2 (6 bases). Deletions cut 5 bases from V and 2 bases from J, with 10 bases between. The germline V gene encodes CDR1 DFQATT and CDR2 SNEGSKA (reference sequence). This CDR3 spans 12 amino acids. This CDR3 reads CSAGEDTYEQYF. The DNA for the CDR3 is TGCAGTGCTGGGGAGGATACCTACGAGCAGTACTTC.

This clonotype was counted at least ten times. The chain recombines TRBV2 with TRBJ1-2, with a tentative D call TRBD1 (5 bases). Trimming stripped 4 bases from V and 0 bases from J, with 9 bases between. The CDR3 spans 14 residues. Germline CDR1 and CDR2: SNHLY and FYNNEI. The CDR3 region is CASSVQEANYGYTF. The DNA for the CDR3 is TGTGCCAGCAGTGTACAGGAGGCTAACTATGGCTACACCTTC.

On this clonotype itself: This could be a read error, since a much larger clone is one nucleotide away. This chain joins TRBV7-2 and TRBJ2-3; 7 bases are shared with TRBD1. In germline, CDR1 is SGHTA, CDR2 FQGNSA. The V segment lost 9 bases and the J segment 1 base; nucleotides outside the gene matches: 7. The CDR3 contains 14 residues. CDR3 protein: CASSKQGCTDTQYF. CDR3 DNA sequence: TGTGCCAGTTCAAAACAGGGGTGCACAGATACGCAGTATTTT.

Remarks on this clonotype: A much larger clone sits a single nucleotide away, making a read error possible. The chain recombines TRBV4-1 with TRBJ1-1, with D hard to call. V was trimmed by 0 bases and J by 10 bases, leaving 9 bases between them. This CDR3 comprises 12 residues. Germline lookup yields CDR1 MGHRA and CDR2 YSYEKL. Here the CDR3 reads CASSQDLAGAFF. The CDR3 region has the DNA TGCGCCAGCAGCCAAGACCTCGCTGGAGCTTTCTTT.

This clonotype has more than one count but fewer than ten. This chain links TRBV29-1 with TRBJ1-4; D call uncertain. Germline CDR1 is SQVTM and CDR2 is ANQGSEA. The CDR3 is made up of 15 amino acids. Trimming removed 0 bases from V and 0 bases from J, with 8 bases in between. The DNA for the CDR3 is TGCAGCGTTGAAGATCTCGAGGCAACTAATGAAAAACTGTTTTTT. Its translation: CSVEDLEATNEKLFF.

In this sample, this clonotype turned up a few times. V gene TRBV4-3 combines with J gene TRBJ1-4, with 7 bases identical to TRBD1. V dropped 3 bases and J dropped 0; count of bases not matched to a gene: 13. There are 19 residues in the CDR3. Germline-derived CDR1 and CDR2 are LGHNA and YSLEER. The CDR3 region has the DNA TGCGCCAGCAGCCACAGGACAAGGGACAGCCTCGCAACTAATGAAAAACTGTTTTTT. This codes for CASSHRTRDSLATNEKLFF.

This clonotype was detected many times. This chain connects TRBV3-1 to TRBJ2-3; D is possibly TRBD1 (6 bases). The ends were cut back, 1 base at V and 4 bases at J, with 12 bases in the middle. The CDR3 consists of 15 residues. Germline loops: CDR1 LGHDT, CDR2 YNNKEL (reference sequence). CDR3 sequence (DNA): TGTGCCAGCAGCCAAGCTTTACAGGGCGCAGATACGCAGTATTTT. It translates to CASSQALQGADTQYF.

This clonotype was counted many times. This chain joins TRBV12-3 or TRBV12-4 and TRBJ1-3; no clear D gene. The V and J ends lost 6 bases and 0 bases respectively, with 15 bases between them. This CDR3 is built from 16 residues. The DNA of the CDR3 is TGTGCCAGCAGCGAACCGACCCCGGTCTCTGGAAACACCATATATTTT. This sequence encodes CASSEPTPVSGNTIYF.

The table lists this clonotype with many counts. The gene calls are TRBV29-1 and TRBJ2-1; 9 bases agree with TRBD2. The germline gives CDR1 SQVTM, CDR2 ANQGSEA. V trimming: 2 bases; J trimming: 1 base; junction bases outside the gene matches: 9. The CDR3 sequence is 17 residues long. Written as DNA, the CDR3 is TGCAGCGTTGAATCTGGGCGGGGGGGCCTTTCCTACAATGAGCAGTTCTTC. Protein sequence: CSVESGRGGLSYNEQFF.

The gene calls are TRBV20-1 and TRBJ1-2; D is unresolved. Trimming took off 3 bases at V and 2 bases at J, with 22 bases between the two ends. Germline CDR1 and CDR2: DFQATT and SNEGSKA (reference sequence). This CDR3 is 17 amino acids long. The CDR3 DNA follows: TGCAGTGCTAGCAGCGCCTCGTTTCTGGGGTCCAACTATGGCTACACCTTC. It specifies CSASSASFLGSNYGYTF.

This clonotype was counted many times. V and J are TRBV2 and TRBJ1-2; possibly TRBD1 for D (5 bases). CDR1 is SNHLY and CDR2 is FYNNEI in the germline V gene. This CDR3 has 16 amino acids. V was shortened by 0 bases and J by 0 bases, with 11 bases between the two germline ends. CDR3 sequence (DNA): TGTGCCAGCAGTGAAGCGTTAGACAGCACTAACTATGGCTACACCTTC. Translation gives CASSEALDSTNYGYTF. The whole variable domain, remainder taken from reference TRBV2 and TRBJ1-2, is EPEVTQTPSHQVTQMGQEVILRCVPISNHLYFYWYRQILGQKVEFLVSFYNNEISEKSEIFDDQFSVERPDGSNFTLKIRSTKLEDSAMYFCASSEALDSTNYGYTFGSGTRLTVV.

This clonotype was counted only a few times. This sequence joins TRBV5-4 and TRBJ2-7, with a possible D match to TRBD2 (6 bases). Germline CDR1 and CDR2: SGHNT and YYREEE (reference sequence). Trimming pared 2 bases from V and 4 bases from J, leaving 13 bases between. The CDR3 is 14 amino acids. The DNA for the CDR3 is TGTGCCAGCAGCTTCCAGTCCGGGGGTTACGAGCAGTACTTC. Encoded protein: CASSFQSGGYEQYF.

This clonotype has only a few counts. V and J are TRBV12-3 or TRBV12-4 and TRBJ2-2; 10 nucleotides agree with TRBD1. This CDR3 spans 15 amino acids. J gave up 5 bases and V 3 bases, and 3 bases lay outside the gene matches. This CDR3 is CASSFGTGATGELFF. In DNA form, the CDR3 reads TGTGCCAGCAGTTTTGGGACAGGGGCTACCGGGGAGCTGTTTTTT.

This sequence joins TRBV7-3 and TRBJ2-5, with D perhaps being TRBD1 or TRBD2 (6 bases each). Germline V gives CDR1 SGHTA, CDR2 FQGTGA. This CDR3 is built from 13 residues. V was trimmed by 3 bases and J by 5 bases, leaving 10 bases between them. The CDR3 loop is CASSFPGAETQYF. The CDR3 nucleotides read TGTGCCAGCAGCTTTCCGGGGGCGGAGACCCAGTACTTC.

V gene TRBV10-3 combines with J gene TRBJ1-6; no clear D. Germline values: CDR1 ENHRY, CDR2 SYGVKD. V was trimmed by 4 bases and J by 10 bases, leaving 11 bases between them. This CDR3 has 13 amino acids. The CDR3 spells CAISAFEVSPLHF. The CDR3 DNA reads TGTGCCATCAGTGCTTTTGAGGTATCACCCCTCCACTTT.

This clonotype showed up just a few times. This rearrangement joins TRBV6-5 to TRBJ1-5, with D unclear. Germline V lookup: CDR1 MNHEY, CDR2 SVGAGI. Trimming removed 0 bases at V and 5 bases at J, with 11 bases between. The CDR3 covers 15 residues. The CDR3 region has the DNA TGTGCCAGCAGTTACTCCCTTACCGCTGATCAGCCCCAGCATTTT. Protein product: CASSYSLTADQPQHF.

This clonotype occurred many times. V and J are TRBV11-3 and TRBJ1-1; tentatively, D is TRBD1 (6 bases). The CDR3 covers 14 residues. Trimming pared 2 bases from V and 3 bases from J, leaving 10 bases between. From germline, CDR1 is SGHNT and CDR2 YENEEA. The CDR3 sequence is CASSLRGTDTEAFF. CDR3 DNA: TGTGCCAGCAGCTTAAGGGGGACGGACACTGAAGCTTTCTTT.

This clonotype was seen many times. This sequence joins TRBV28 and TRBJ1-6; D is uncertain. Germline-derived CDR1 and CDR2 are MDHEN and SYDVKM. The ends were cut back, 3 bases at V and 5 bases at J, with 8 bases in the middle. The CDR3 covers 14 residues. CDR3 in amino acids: CASSLNGNNSPLHF. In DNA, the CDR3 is TGTGCCAGCAGTTTGAACGGAAATAATTCACCCCTCCACTTT.

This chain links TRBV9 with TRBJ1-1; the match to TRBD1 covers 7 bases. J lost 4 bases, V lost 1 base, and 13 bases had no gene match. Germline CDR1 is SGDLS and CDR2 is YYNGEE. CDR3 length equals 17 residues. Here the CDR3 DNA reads TGTGCCAGCAGCGTAACTCCGTCTCAGGGGGTGGGCACTGAAGCTTTCTTT. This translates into CASSVTPSQGVGTEAFF.

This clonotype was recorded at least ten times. The CDR3 loop reads CASSLLGLAGRNNEQFF. CDR3 nucleotide sequence: TGTGCCAGCAGCTTGTTGGGACTAGCGGGCCGAAACAATGAGCAGTTCTTC. The chain has TRBV5-6 and TRBJ2-1, with 12 bases fitting TRBD2. J was trimmed by 5 bases and V by 1 base; bases with no gene match: 7. This CDR3 spans 17 amino acids. CDR1 is SGHDT and CDR2 is YYEEEE in the germline V gene.

The DNA for the CDR3 is TGTGCCAGCAAGCCAGGACCCTCCTACGAGCAGTACTTC. Its protein product is CASKPGPSYEQYF. The chain joins TRBV6-2 or TRBV6-3 to TRBJ2-7, with D uncertain. The CDR3 sequence is 13 residues long. Trimming cost V 7 bases and J 0 bases, with 10 bases left between them. CDR1 is MNHEY, CDR2 SVGEGT, per germline.

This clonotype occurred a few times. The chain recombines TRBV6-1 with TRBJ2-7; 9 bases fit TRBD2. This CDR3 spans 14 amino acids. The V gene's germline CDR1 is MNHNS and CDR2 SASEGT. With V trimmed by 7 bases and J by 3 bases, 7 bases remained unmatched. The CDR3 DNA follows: TGTGCCAGCAACTTAGCGGGAGCCGACTACGAGCAGTACTTC. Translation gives CASNLAGADYEQYF.

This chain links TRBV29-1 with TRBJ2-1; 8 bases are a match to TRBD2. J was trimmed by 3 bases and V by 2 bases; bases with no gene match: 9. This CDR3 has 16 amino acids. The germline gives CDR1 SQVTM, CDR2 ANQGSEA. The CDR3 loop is CSVESPERGSYNEQFF. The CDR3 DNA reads TGCAGCGTTGAAAGTCCAGAGCGGGGGAGCTACAATGAGCAGTTCTTC.

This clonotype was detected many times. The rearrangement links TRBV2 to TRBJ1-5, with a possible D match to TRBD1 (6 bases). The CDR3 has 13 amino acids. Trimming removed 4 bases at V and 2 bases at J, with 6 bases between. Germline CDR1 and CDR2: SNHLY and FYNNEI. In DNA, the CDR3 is TGTGCCAGCAGTGGACAGGGCAATCAGCCCCAGCATTTT. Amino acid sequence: CASSGQGNQPQHF. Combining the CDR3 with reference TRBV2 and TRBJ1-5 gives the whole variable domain EPEVTQTPSHQVTQMGQEVILRCVPISNHLYFYWYRQILGQKVEFLVSFYNNEISEKSEIFDDQFSVERPDGSNFTLKIRSTKLEDSAMYFCASSGQGNQPQHFGDGTRLSIL.

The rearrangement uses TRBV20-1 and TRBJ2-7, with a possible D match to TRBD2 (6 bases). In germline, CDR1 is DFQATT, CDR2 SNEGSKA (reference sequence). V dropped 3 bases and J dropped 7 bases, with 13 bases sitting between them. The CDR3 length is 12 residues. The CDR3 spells CSASFNSGEQYF. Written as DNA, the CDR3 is TGCAGTGCTAGTTTTAACAGCGGGGAGCAGTACTTC.

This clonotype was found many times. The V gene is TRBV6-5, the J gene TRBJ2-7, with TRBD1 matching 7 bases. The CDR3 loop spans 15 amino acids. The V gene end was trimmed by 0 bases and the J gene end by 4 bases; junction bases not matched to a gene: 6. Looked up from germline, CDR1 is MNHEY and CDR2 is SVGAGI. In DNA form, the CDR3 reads TGTGCCAGCAGTTACTCGTCAGGGGGTGATTACGAGCAGTACTTC. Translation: CASSYSSGGDYEQYF.

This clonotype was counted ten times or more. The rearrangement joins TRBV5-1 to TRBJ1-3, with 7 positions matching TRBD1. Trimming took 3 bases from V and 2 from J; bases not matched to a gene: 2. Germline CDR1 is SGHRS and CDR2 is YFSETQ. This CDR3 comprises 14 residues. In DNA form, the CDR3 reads TGCGCCAGCAGCTGGACAGGAGCTGGAAACACCATATATTTT. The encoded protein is CASSWTGAGNTIYF. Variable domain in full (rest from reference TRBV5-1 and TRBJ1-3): KAGVTQTPRYLIKTRGQQVTLSCSPISGHRSVSWYQQTPGQGLQFLFEYFSETQRNKGNFPGRFSGRQFSNSRSEMNVSTLELGDSALYLCASSWTGAGNTIYFGEGSWLTVV.

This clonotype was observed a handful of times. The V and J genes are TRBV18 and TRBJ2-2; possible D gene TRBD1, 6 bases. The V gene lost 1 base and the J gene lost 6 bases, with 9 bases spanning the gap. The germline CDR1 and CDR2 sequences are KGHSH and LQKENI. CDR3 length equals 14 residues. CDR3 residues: CASSPRQDPGELFF. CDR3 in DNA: TGTGCCAGCTCACCACGACAGGATCCCGGGGAGCTGTTTTTT.